The sequence of this TCR beta chain was determined in a study of regulatory T cells in long-lasting Graves disease. The CDR3 contains 12 residues. V was trimmed by 3 bases and J by 5 bases, leaving 5 bases between them. CDR1 is SGHKS, CDR2 YYEKEE, per germline (reference sequence). Study conclusions and caveats: Small numbers of samples may have cut accuracy. Favored usage of TRBV28, TRBJ1-2 and TRBJ2-5 was recorded in persistent disease.

Time point in this sample: newly diagnosed GD, antithyroid drugs for less than 3 months. After RNA was extracted from PBMCs, the TCR library was made from it. Patients were from an endocrinology department in Xi'an, China. Approximately 8.9-milliliter peripheral blood samples went into EDTA tubes. This clonotype showed up just a few times. Its antigen remains unknown. Library construction for TCR beta used iRepertoire HTBI primers and Arm-PCR of CDR3 regions. Via MiXCR, TCRdb re-called the multiplex PCR reads, giving one row per CDR3 protein. Among around 420,000 distinct CDR3 sequences listed, 15% to 19% were seen once.

The chain joins TRBV5-5 to TRBJ1-4, with D unresolved. Sequences were derived from peripheral blood mononuclear cells (PBMCs), sampled at new diagnosis, from a patient treated with antithyroid drugs. This clonotype was obtained from a female donor with Graves disease. CDR3 amino acids: CASSYSNEKLFF. In nucleotides, the CDR3 is TGTGCCAGCAGCTACAGCAATGAAAAACTGTTTTTT.